This record looks at one T cell receptor (beta chain) sequence and its context. What it recognizes is unknown. This record comes from a study of long-term antiretroviral therapy in people with HIV. At survey level, the immunoSEQ assay was run in its v3.0 version. What sequencing targeted per sample was 40,000-50,000 T-cell genomes. Profiling relied on immunoSEQ multiplex PCR, and the TCRdb table lists in-frame clones only, not all of them. This sample has approximately 25,000 clones, with around 80% found just once. General study results and limits: Clonotypes expanded prior to ART showed repertoire dominance at all sampled time points.

No fewer than two post-ART and no fewer than one pre-ART PBMC samples existed for each donor. Treatment of all HIV participants took place in the United States. The CDR3 runs 17 residues. Losses at the gene ends were 0 bases for V and 1 base for J; bases not matched to a gene: 8. Germline loops: CDR1 MGHRA, CDR2 YSYEKL. The sequencing used unsorted PBMCs, collected 3 years after starting antiretroviral therapy. This chain joins TRBV4-1 and TRBJ2-7; TRBD1 aligns across 8 bases. The receptor was derived from a man aged 45-65 years with HIV. The CDR3 spells CASSQDIHGQGSYEQYF. The CDR3 nucleotides read TGCGCCAGCAGCCAAGACATTCATGGACAGGGATCCTACGAGCAGTACTTC.